A single sample gave rise to the 9 T cell receptor beta chains below, sequenced in a study of shared clonotypes between healthy human individuals. The method was immunoSEQ multiplex PCR; TCRdb's version includes in-frame clones alone and lacks a portion of them. This sample has nearly 2 million clones, with about 95% found just once. The naive CD8 population came from CD45RO-negative cells selected for CCR7, without terminally differentiated effector memory CD45RA+ cells. The sample was naive CD8+ T cells sorted from blood. The receptors were gathered from a man between 18 and 29 years old in good health.

The V gene is TRBV4-1, the J gene TRBJ2-7; D perhaps matches TRBD2 (5 bases). The CDR3 is 14 residues long. V was shortened by 1 base and J by 5 bases, with 12 bases between the two germline ends. Germline V gives CDR1 MGHRA, CDR2 YSYEKL. The CDR3 sequence: CASSQAEAPHEQYF. As DNA, the CDR3 is TGCGCCAGCAGCCAAGCGGAGGCCCCCCACGAGCAGTACTTC.

This clone was recorded only once. The rearrangement joins TRBV11-3 to TRBJ2-3; 7 bases map to TRBD1. The J segment lost 8 bases and the V segment lost 1 base, leaving 12 bases of the junction unmatched. The CDR3 has 16 residues. Germline V gene data show CDR1 as SGHNT and CDR2 as YENEEA. For the CDR3, the DNA is TGTGCCAGCAGCTTAGTTGTAGGGGGCAATCGTGGTACGCAGTATTTT. Protein sequence: CASSLVVGGNRGTQYF. Using reference TRBV11-3 and TRBJ2-3 for the parts outside the CDR3, the full variable domain is EAGVVQSPRYKIIEKKQPVAFWCNPISGHNTLYWYLQNLGQGPELLIRYENEEAVDDSQLPKDRFSAERLKGVDSTLKIQPAELGDSAVYLCASSLVVGGNRGTQYFGPGTRLTVL.

This clone showed up just once. One end of the junction does not line up with germline, which may come from a read error. J is TRBJ2-5 and V is TRBV7-7; tentatively, D is TRBD2 (6 bases). Germline CDR1 reads SSHAT; CDR2 reads FNYEAQ (reference sequence). This CDR3 comprises 14 residues. CDR3 residues: CASSSRLVSETQYF. The CDR3 DNA sequence: TGTGCTAGCAGCTCCCGACTAGTCTCAGAGACCCAGTACTTC.

The CDR3 nucleotides read TGTGCCAGCAGCCGAGTGGGAGACTCCTACGAGCAGTACTTC. The encoded protein is CASSRVGDSYEQYF. The rearrangement links TRBV7-9 to TRBJ2-7; tentative D call: TRBD2 (5 bases). The CDR3 sequence is 14 residues long. Trimming left V 5 bases short and J 0 bases short, with 11 bases between. CDR1 and CDR2 (germline): SEHNR, FQNEAQ (reference sequence).

The V gene is TRBV7-9, the J gene TRBJ2-7, with D unclear. Trimming took off 4 bases at V and 1 base at J, with 11 bases between the two ends. Germline CDR1 SEHNR, CDR2 FQNEAQ (reference sequence). The CDR3 totals 14 residues. The CDR3: CASSSDGVSYEQYF. CDR3 nucleotide sequence: TGTGCCAGCAGCTCAGATGGGGTATCCTACGAGCAGTACTTC.

V usage is TRBV10-1 and J usage is TRBJ1-5, with a possible D match to TRBD1 (5 bases). There are 11 residues in the CDR3. From germline, CDR1 is WNHNN and CDR2 SYGVQD (reference sequence). CDR3 sequence reads: CAGGGDQPQHF. DNA of the CDR3: TGCGCAGGTGGAGGGGACCAGCCCCAGCATTTT.

The rearrangement joins TRBV11-2 to TRBJ2-1; D remains unclear. This CDR3 is 14 amino acids long. V lost 2 bases to trimming and J lost 0 bases, with 5 bases between them. Germline values: CDR1 SGHAT, CDR2 FQNNGV. The CDR3 bases are TGTGCCAGCAGCTTACCTAGCTCCTACAATGAGCAGTTCTTC. It specifies CASSLPSSYNEQFF.

Worth noting for this clone: Other DNA sequences in the same sample also yield this CDR3. This sequence joins TRBV6-5 and TRBJ2-7; D call uncertain. The CDR3 loop spans 13 amino acids. Trimming removed 2 bases at V and 3 bases at J, with 8 bases between. Germline CDR1 and CDR2: MNHEY and SVGAGI. The CDR3 loop reads CASSYGTLYEQYF. The CDR3 region has the DNA TGTGCCAGCAGTTACGGTACTCTCTACGAGCAGTACTTC.

V and J are TRBV28 and TRBJ1-3; no firm D call. This CDR3 is built from 18 residues. Germline V gives CDR1 MDHEN, CDR2 SYDVKM. Between the trimmed V and J ends, which lost 3 bases and 7 bases, there was a span of 25 bases. In DNA form, the CDR3 reads TGTGCCAGCAGTTTTAACCCGGCCGTCATGGGTACCGAGAACACCATATATTTT. Its protein is CASSFNPAVMGTENTIYF.